This TCR beta chain was identified during a study of immune characterization of retroperitoneal liposarcoma. One entry per CDR3 protein, called by TCRdb with MiXCR from the PCR reads. The sample shows more than 9,500 distinct CDR3 sequences, approximately 28% of them seen only once. The germline CDR1 and CDR2 sequences are MNHNS and SASEGT. V was pared by 4 bases and J by 5 bases, with 10 bases of the junction left unmatched. This CDR3 is 15 amino acids long. In its sample, this clonotype was seen a few times. Sequencing used tumor tissue. The chain uses TRBV6-1 and TRBJ2-5, with 7 nucleotides matching TRBD1. This TCR came from a female donor with retroperitoneal liposarcoma. In nucleotides, the CDR3 is TGTGCCAGCAGTGGATACAGGGGAATGCAGGAGACCCAGTACTTC. It codes for CASSGYRGMQETQYF.